Presented here are 30 T cell receptor beta chains from one specimen sequenced in a study of blood T cell repertoires in COVID-19. Clones were sequenced by immunoSEQ multiplex PCR, and TCRdb holds only the in-frame ones, with some missing. The table lists approximately 180,000 clones, around 89% of them singletons. Input material: peripheral blood. The receptors shown here come from a human donor in a cohort sampled during active COVID-19.

This chain joins TRBV5-1 and TRBJ2-5; 9 nucleotides align to TRBD1. The CDR3 runs to 15 residues. Per germline, CDR1 SGHRS and CDR2 YFSETQ. J lost 5 bases, V lost 2 bases, and 7 bases had no gene match. In DNA, the CDR3 is TGCGCCAGCAGCTTACAGGGGGCAACGGGGGAGACCCAGTACTTC. It encodes CASSLQGATGETQYF.

The chain is built from TRBV2 and TRBJ2-4; D possibly corresponds to TRBD2 (5 bases). This CDR3 region has 14 residues. The ends were cut back, 11 bases at V and 2 bases at J, with 16 bases in the middle. In germline, CDR1 is SNHLY, CDR2 FYNNEI. The CDR3 bases are TGTGCCGGAGGCGGAGGCCTAACCAAAAACATTCAGTACTTC. The encoded protein is CAGGGGLTKNIQYF.

A single count supports this clone. V usage is TRBV5-1 and J usage is TRBJ2-7; D possibly corresponds to TRBD1 (5 bases). CDR3 length equals 14 residues. Trimming took 0 bases from V and 6 from J, leaving 13 bases between them. CDR1 and CDR2 from the germline V gene are SGHRS and YFSETQ. CDR3 nucleotides: TGCGCCAGCAGCTTGGATAGGGGTTTGAGCGAGCAGTACTTC. It yields the protein CASSLDRGLSEQYF.

V usage is TRBV6-5 and J usage is TRBJ1-5; 7 bases fit TRBD1. This CDR3 is built from 15 residues. Per the germline V gene, CDR1 is MNHEY and CDR2 is SVGAGI. V lost 6 bases and J lost 1; bases outside the gene matches: 6. Here the CDR3 DNA reads TGTGCCAGCAGACATGAGGGGGCCAGCAATCAGCCCCAGCATTTT. Protein sequence: CASRHEGASNQPQHF.

The chain employs TRBV6-1 and TRBJ2-1; D not certain. The CDR3 consists of 14 residues. The ends were cut back, 1 base at V and 3 bases at J, with 7 bases in the middle. Germline-derived CDR1 and CDR2 are MNHNS and SASEGT. The CDR3 region is CASSEGPDYNEQFF. CDR3 in DNA: TGTGCCAGCAGTGAAGGGCCAGACTACAATGAGCAGTTCTTC.

CDR3 loop: CAISDKRERVNEQFF. CDR3 coding DNA: TGTGCCATCAGTGACAAGAGGGAAAGAGTCAATGAGCAGTTCTTC. V usage is TRBV10-3 and J usage is TRBJ2-1; TRBD2 might be the D (5 bases). The V gene's germline CDR1 is ENHRY and CDR2 SYGVKD. The CDR3 is 15 amino acids. V lost 3 bases to trimming and J lost 6 bases, with 15 bases between them.

This chain uses TRBV7-2 with TRBJ2-7; 10 nucleotides align to TRBD1. Germline values: CDR1 SGHTA, CDR2 FQGNSA. This CDR3 has 14 amino acids. V was clipped by 5 bases and J by 4 bases; unmatched bases: 5. The CDR3 nucleotides are TGTGCCAGCAGCCCTAGGACAGGGGGATACGAGCAGTACTTC. Residues: CASSPRTGGYEQYF.

The V gene is TRBV3-1 (or the pseudogene TRBV3-2), the J gene TRBJ2-5; TRBD2 matches 7 bases. Germline loops: CDR1 LGHDT, CDR2 YNNKEL (reference sequence). The CDR3 runs to 17 residues. V trimming: 0 bases; J trimming: 7 bases; junction bases outside the gene matches: 14. In DNA form, the CDR3 reads TGTGCCAGCAGCCAAGACGGGACCGTTAGGACTAGGGGGACCCAGTACTTC. Translating gives CASSQDGTVRTRGTQYF.

Only one count was recorded for this clone. This chain joins TRBV9 and TRBJ2-5; 8 bases are shared with TRBD2. V was pared by 3 bases and J by 2 bases, with 6 bases of the junction left unmatched. The CDR3 runs to 15 residues. Germline lookup yields CDR1 SGDLS and CDR2 YYNGEE. CDR3 sequence: CASSGGGTRQETQYF. CDR3 in DNA: TGTGCCAGCAGCGGCGGGGGGACTAGACAAGAGACCCAGTACTTC.

The rearrangement uses TRBV10-2 and TRBJ1-5; D is possibly TRBD1 (6 bases). Trimming left V 3 bases short and J 0 bases short, with 12 bases between. Germline lookup yields CDR1 WSHSY and CDR2 SAAADI. The CDR3 is 16 residues long. CDR3 coding DNA: TGCGCCAGCAGTGACCAGGGGTTGGGTAGCAATCAGCCCCAGCATTTT. Translating gives CASSDQGLGSNQPQHF.

This clone showed up just once. V and J are TRBV3-1 (or the pseudogene TRBV3-2) and TRBJ1-2, with D perhaps matching TRBD1 (5 bases). V was trimmed by 0 bases and J by 7 bases, leaving 12 bases between them. The CDR3 contains 14 residues. Germline V gene data show CDR1 as LGHDT and CDR2 as YNNKEL (reference sequence). In DNA, the CDR3 is TGTGCCAGCAGCCAAGAATCAGGGTACGGTGGCTACACCTTC. Translation: CASSQESGYGGYTF.

V usage is TRBV6-2 or TRBV6-3 and J usage is TRBJ2-3; 8 bases fit TRBD1. Looked up from germline, CDR1 is MNHEY and CDR2 is SVGEGT. The length of the CDR3 is 17 residues. Unmatched junction bases numbered 13, after V lost 2 bases and J lost 6 bases. CDR3 nucleotide sequence: TGTGCCAGCAGTTACCTCGGAGCAGGGGGCTCTTCCGATACGCAGTATTTT. It encodes CASSYLGAGGSSDTQYF.

Here the CDR3 DNA reads TGTGCCAGCAGTTACACTCAGGGGGCGCGTTTGGAGACCCAGTACTTC. Its protein is CASSYTQGARLETQYF. This chain connects TRBV6-5 to TRBJ2-5, with 8 bases that match TRBD1. With 2 bases clipped from V and 5 bases from J, the junction kept 10 bases outside the gene matches. The germline CDR1 and CDR2 sequences are MNHEY and SVGAGI. The CDR3 is 16 residues long.

The rearrangement uses TRBV19 and TRBJ2-4; D not certain. Trimming stripped 0 bases from V and 1 base from J, with 7 bases between. CDR1 and CDR2 (germline): LNHDA, SQIVND (reference sequence). The CDR3 consists of 15 residues. Here the CDR3 reads CASSIDGYAKNIQYF. The CDR3, as DNA: TGTGCCAGTAGTATAGACGGGTACGCCAAAAACATTCAGTACTTC.

The CDR3 DNA follows: TGTGCCACCCTGGGGGGTGCCGACCGGGAGCTGTTTTTT. Translating it yields CATLGGADRELFF. The J gene is TRBJ2-2, the V gene TRBV28; a possible D gene is TRBD2 (6 bases). In germline, CDR1 is MDHEN, CDR2 SYDVKM. Trimming left V 10 bases short and J 9 bases short, with 18 bases between. The CDR3 runs to 13 residues. Based on the CDR3 plus reference TRBV28 and TRBJ2-2, the full variable domain is DVKVTQSSRYLVKRTGEKVFLECVQDMDHENMFWYRQDPGLGLRLIYFSYDVKMKEKGDIPEGYSVSREKKERFSLILESASTNQTSMYLCATLGGADRELFFGEGSRLTVL.

This clone was observed a single time. The chain has TRBV6-2 or TRBV6-3 and TRBJ1-1, with TRBD1 matching over 7 bases. The CDR3 sequence is 13 residues long. J was trimmed by 6 bases and V by 5 bases; bases with no gene match: 6. The germline gives CDR1 MNHEY, CDR2 SVGEGT. The CDR3 DNA reads as TGTGCCAGCAGTCACACAGGGGTCGCTGAAGCTTTCTTT. Translation gives CASSHTGVAEAFF.

The V call is TRBV24-1, the J call TRBJ1-2; possibly TRBD1 for D (6 bases). The CDR3 extends over 12 amino acids. Germline V gives CDR1 KGHDR, CDR2 SFDVKD. V was shortened by 8 bases and J by 5 bases, with 11 bases between the two germline ends. The CDR3 nucleotides read TGTGCCACCAATGACAGGTATTATGGCTACACCTTC. Translating gives CATNDRYYGYTF.

This clone has a handful of counts. The V and J genes are TRBV30 and TRBJ2-2; maybe TRBD2 (5 bases). V lost 2 bases and J 2 bases, leaving 12 bases between the germline ends. Germline CDR1 and CDR2: GTSNPN and SVGIG (reference sequence). The CDR3 totals 15 residues. CDR3 loop: CAWSRLADNTGELFF. The CDR3 coding sequence is TGTGCCTGGAGTAGGCTAGCAGATAACACCGGGGAGCTGTTTTTT.

This clone came up once. The chain links TRBV5-6 to TRBJ2-7, with D perhaps TRBD1 (5 bases). The CDR3 consists of 13 residues. V was clipped by 2 bases and J by 2 bases, with 8 bases between them. CDR1 and CDR2 from the germline V gene are SGHDT and YYEEEE. CDR3 in DNA: TGTGCCAGCAGCTTTCTACAGGCCTACGAGCAGTACTTC. Protein product: CASSFLQAYEQYF. The full variable domain, with the rest looked up from reference TRBV5-6 and TRBJ2-7, is DAGVTQSPTHLIKTRGQQVTLRCSPKSGHDTVSWYQQALGQGPQFIFQYYEEEERQRGNFPDRFSGHQFPNYSSELNVNALLLGDSALYLCASSFLQAYEQYFGPGTRLTVT.

V and J are TRBV18 and TRBJ1-4; D call uncertain. Germline V CDR1 and CDR2: KGHSH, LQKENI. Trimming removed 6 bases from V and 0 bases from J, with 14 bases in between. There are 16 residues in the CDR3. CDR3 sequence reads: CASSVGRRATNEKLFF. The CDR3, as DNA: TGTGCCAGCTCCGTCGGGAGGAGGGCAACTAATGAAAAACTGTTTTTT.

V usage is TRBV7-2 and J usage is TRBJ2-5, with 12 bases identical to TRBD2. Germline trimming cut 3 bases from V and 5 bases from J; bases unmatched to any gene: 13. The germline V gene encodes CDR1 SGHTA and CDR2 FQGNSA. The CDR3 is made up of 18 amino acids. CDR3: CASSFSWASGRARETQYF. DNA of the CDR3: TGTGCCAGCAGCTTTAGCTGGGCTAGCGGGAGGGCCCGGGAGACCCAGTACTTC.

The genes are TRBV6-5 and TRBJ2-1, with a weak D call TRBD2 (6 bases). This CDR3 contains 15 residues. Trimming took 2 bases from V and 8 from J, leaving 16 bases between them. The germline V gene encodes CDR1 MNHEY and CDR2 SVGAGI. In DNA, the CDR3 is TGTGCCAGCAGTTACCCGGGGGTCTCCCCCGATGAGCAGTTCTTC. It translates to CASSYPGVSPDEQFF.

The chain couples TRBV7-8 to TRBJ2-7; 7 nucleotides align to TRBD2. Germline V gene data show CDR1 as SGHVS and CDR2 as FQNEAQ. The CDR3 is made up of 15 amino acids. Unmatched junction bases numbered 4, after V lost 1 base and J lost 1 base. CDR3 region: CASSLEPSGSYEQYF. In DNA, the CDR3 is TGTGCCAGCAGCTTAGAGCCTAGCGGTTCCTACGAGCAGTACTTC.

The genes are TRBV7-2 and TRBJ2-7, with D perhaps TRBD1 (7 bases). With 5 bases removed from V and 2 bases from J, the gap between germline ends came to 13 bases. Germline CDR1 SGHTA, CDR2 FQGNSA. The CDR3 has 14 amino acids. The CDR3 protein is CASSGRDSTYEQYF. The CDR3 nucleotides read TGTGCCAGCAGCGGGCGGGACAGCACCTACGAGCAGTACTTC.

The V call is TRBV5-1, the J call TRBJ2-2, with D possibly TRBD2 on 7 matching bases. The V gene lost 1 base and the J gene lost 4 bases, with 11 bases spanning the gap. Germline V gene sequence: CDR1 SGHRS, CDR2 YFSETQ. The CDR3 sequence is 15 residues long. For the CDR3, the DNA is TGCGCCAGCAGCTTGACAGGGAGGGGCACCGGGGAGCTGTTTTTT. Its translation: CASSLTGRGTGELFF.

The V gene is TRBV6-5, the J gene TRBJ1-1; 7 nucleotides agree with TRBD1. From germline, CDR1 is MNHEY and CDR2 SVGAGI. CDR3 length: 14 residues. The V segment lost 6 bases and the J segment 2 bases; nucleotides outside the gene matches: 6. CDR3 amino acids: CASSPGGGNTEAFF. The CDR3 DNA reads TGTGCCAGCAGCCCAGGGGGAGGCAACACTGAAGCTTTCTTT.

The chain has TRBV28 and TRBJ2-2; TRBD2 matches 8 bases. Per germline, CDR1 MDHEN and CDR2 SYDVKM. The CDR3 is 15 amino acids. After removal of 5 bases from V and 4 bases from J, the junction contained 6 bases not matched to a gene. In DNA, the CDR3 is TGTGCCAGCAGTCCTCCGGGACTAGGCACCGGGGAGCTGTTTTTT. Translating gives CASSPPGLGTGELFF.

The gene calls are TRBV27 and TRBJ1-6, with a possible D match to TRBD1 (5 bases). Germline CDR1 MNHEY, CDR2 SMNVEV (reference sequence). The CDR3 totals 15 residues. V lost 7 bases and J 7 bases, leaving 17 bases between the germline ends. In nucleotides, the CDR3 is TGTGCCAGCACCCTGGGGTGGGGGGTAAATTCACCCCTCCACTTT. This codes for CASTLGWGVNSPLHF.

The gene calls are TRBV28 and TRBJ1-1; TRBD1 might be the D (5 bases). Trimming removed 4 bases at V and 0 bases at J, with 6 bases between. The germline V gene encodes CDR1 MDHEN and CDR2 SYDVKM. The CDR3 spans 13 residues. This chain's CDR3 is CASSSTVNTEAFF. The DNA of the CDR3 is TGTGCCAGCAGTTCGACAGTGAACACTGAAGCTTTCTTT.

V gene TRBV28 combines with J gene TRBJ2-7; TRBD1 might be the D (6 bases). This CDR3 is 15 amino acids long. V lost 5 bases and J 5 bases, leaving 19 bases between the germline ends. CDR1 is MDHEN, CDR2 SYDVKM, per germline. The CDR3 region is CASSRTQGAGNEQYF. In DNA form, the CDR3 reads TGTGCCAGCAGTAGAACACAGGGTGCTGGGAACGAGCAGTACTTC.